A single sample gave rise to the 19 T cell receptor beta chains below, sequenced in a study of tumor and adjacent non-tumor tissue in lung cancer. No cell sorting was done before RNA was extracted from the tissue. A modified ARM-PCR protocol with three rounds of nested PCR amplified TCRbeta. Via MiXCR, TCRdb re-called the multiplex PCR reads, giving one row per CDR3 protein. The data show about 85,000 distinct CDR3 sequences, around 59% seen once. Sequenced sample: lung tumor tissue. Receptors originate from a man in his 70s with non-small cell lung cancer.

Of note for this clonotype: The junction does not match germline at one end; this may be a read error. The chain couples TRBV11-2 to TRBJ2-3; 9 bases align to TRBD1. There are 15 residues in the CDR3. Germline CDR1 is SGHAT and CDR2 is FQNNGV. The CDR3 DNA reads TGTACCAGCAGCTACCGACAGGGGGAGACAGATACGCAATATTTT. Its translation: CTSSYRQGETDTQYF.

This clonotype has only one observation. With a much larger clone just one base away, this may be a read error. The V call is TRBV6-6, the J call TRBJ1-6; 7 nucleotides align to TRBD1. With 10 bases clipped from V and 8 bases from J, the junction kept 17 bases outside the gene matches. This CDR3 contains 16 residues. Germline assignment: CDR1 MNHNY and CDR2 SVGAGI (reference sequence). DNA of the CDR3: TGTGCCATCCGACCGGGACAGTGGGCGAGAGATTCACCCCTCCACTTT. Protein sequence: CAIRPGQWARDSPLHF.

This clonotype was seen a handful of times. Possible read error: a much larger clone is one base away. This chain links TRBV29-1 with TRBJ2-5, with D perhaps matching TRBD1 or TRBD2 (6 bases each). Germline assignment: CDR1 SQVTM and CDR2 ANQGSEA. The CDR3 spans 15 residues. The CDR3 spells CSLEDRRGNRETQYF. CDR3 sequence (DNA): TGCAGCCTTGAAGATAGGAGGGGGAATCGGGAGACCCAGTACTTC. The complete variable domain, with remaining parts taken from reference TRBV29-1 and TRBJ2-5, reads SAVISQKPSRDICQRGTSLTIQCQVDSQVTMMFWYRQQPGQSLTLIATANQGSEATYESGFVIDKFPISRPNLTFSTLTVSNMSPEDSSIYLCSLEDRRGNRETQYFGPGTRLLVL.

This sequence joins TRBV28 and TRBJ1-1, with D unresolved. This CDR3 region has 16 residues. V lost 10 bases and J 6 bases, leaving 27 bases between the germline ends. The germline V gene has CDR1 MDHEN and CDR2 SYDVKM. CDR3 sequence (DNA): TGTGCCACCACAAACTATGGTACAGTGGGCGGATCTGAAGCTTTCTTT. Translating it yields CATTNYGTVGGSEAFF. Supplemented by reference TRBV28 and TRBJ1-1, the full variable domain reads DVKVTQSSRYLVKRTGEKVFLECVQDMDHENMFWYRQDPGLGLRLIYFSYDVKMKEKGDIPEGYSVSREKKERFSLILESASTNQTSMYLCATTNYGTVGGSEAFFGQGTRLTVV.

To note about this clonotype: Given a much more abundant clone one base away, this may be a read error. A read error is likely, as this CDR3 ends without the conserved phenylalanine or tryptophan. The chain joins TRBV30 to TRBJ2-7, with no clear D. CDR1 and CDR2 from the germline V gene are GTSNPN and SVGIG (reference sequence). V lost 0 bases to trimming and J lost 2 bases, with 8 bases between them. The length of the CDR3 is 13 residues. The DNA for the CDR3 is TGTGCCTGGAGTGTATTCCCGCCCTACGAGCAGTACTAC. Translation gives CAWSVFPPYEQYY.

The gene calls are TRBV12-3 or TRBV12-4 and TRBJ2-3; D is unresolved. V lost 3 bases and J lost 5, with 9 bases in between. This CDR3 contains 13 residues. For the CDR3, the DNA is TGTGCCAGCAGTTTTTTGTCTATAGATACGCAGTATTTT. This sequence encodes CASSFLSIDTQYF.

The sample holds a few counts of this clonotype. V usage is TRBV28 and J usage is TRBJ2-7, with 9 positions matching TRBD1. This CDR3 is 12 amino acids long. The ends lost 7 bases at V and 11 bases at J; junction bases unmatched: 9. Germline loops: CDR1 MDHEN, CDR2 SYDVKM. CDR3 sequence: CASKGDRVGKYF. The CDR3 region has the DNA TGTGCCAGCAAGGGGGACAGGGTGGGGAAGTACTTC.

Comments on this clonotype: This may stem from a read error, because a much larger clone lies one nucleotide away. The chain links TRBV14 to TRBJ2-7; 9 bases are shared with TRBD2. The junction had 5 bases not matched to a gene; V was cut back by 2 bases and J by 0 bases. The CDR3 spans 16 residues. CDR1 is SGHDN, CDR2 FVKESK, per germline. The CDR3 sequence: CASSQWTSVTSYEQYF. The CDR3 nucleotides read TGTGCCAGCAGCCAATGGACTAGCGTTACCTCCTACGAGCAGTACTTC.

A remark on this clonotype: Its ends do not fully match the called genes, so a read error is possible. CDR3 sequence reads: CASSSGQGRGTGKLFF. The CDR3 DNA reads TGCGCCAGCAGCTCTGGACAGGGAAGAGGGACCGGGAAGCTGTTTTTT. The chain joins TRBV5-1 to TRBJ2-2; TRBD1 aligns across 8 bases. Germline values: CDR1 SGHRS, CDR2 YFSETQ. CDR3 length: 16 residues.

About this clonotype itself: At one end the junction does not follow the germline gene, possibly because of a read error. This chain uses TRBV11-2 with TRBJ2-7; 14 positions match TRBD2. CDR1 SGHAT and CDR2 FQNNGV come from the germline V gene. This CDR3 spans 17 amino acids. CDR3 nucleotides: TGTGCCATCAACTTAAATCCGGGACTAGCGGGAGTTCGCGAGCAGTGCTTC. It specifies CAINLNPGLAGVREQCF.

Notes on this clonotype: The conserved phenylalanine or tryptophan normally closing the CDR3 is absent here, so this likely arose from a read error. The chain combines TRBV6-1 with TRBJ2-7; no clear D. Per germline, CDR1 MNHNS and CDR2 SASEGT. V was clipped by 6 bases and J by 0 bases, with 15 bases between them. The CDR3 runs to 15 residues. Written as DNA, the CDR3 is TGTGCCAGCAGGGATAGTGGATCTGGCTCCTACGAGCAGTACTTA. Amino acids: CASRDSGSGSYEQYL.

As concerns this clonotype: This clone may be a read error of a much larger clone one base away. The CDR3 nucleotides read TGCAGCGTTAATGGGGAACGCGGACAGGGGTCTAGGGTCTACGAGCAGTACTTC. The encoded protein is CSVNGERGQGSRVYEQYF. The genes are TRBV29-1 and TRBJ2-7; 9 nucleotides align to TRBD1. The CDR3 has 18 residues. The trim removed 5 bases at V and 3 bases at J, leaving 20 bases unmatched. The germline CDR1 and CDR2 sequences are SQVTM and ANQGSEA.

There are many counts of this clonotype. The chain joins TRBV20-1 to TRBJ2-1; TRBD2 matches 15 bases. Trimming removed 6 bases from V and 6 bases from J; junction bases left unmatched: 9. CDR1 is DFQATT and CDR2 is SNEGSKA in the germline V gene (reference sequence). The CDR3 totals 16 residues. DNA of the CDR3: TGCAGTGCATGGACTAGCGGGGGGGGTCGAGGCAATGAGCAGTTCTTC. Its protein product is CSAWTSGGGRGNEQFF.

The CDR3 DNA reads TGTGCCATCAGTGTTACCGGGACCTATTATGGCTACACCTTC. Amino acids: CAISVTGTYYGYTF. The chain uses TRBV10-3 and TRBJ1-2; the D gene is possibly TRBD1 (5 bases). V gave up 4 bases and J gave up 5 bases, with 14 bases separating them. This CDR3 comprises 14 residues. Germline V gene sequence: CDR1 ENHRY, CDR2 SYGVKD.

This clonotype was counted a single time. The V and J genes are TRBV12-3 or TRBV12-4 and TRBJ2-3; D uncertain. CDR3 length: 13 amino acids. Trimming removed 7 bases at V and 4 bases at J, with 12 bases between. CDR3 DNA: TGTGCCAGCATAGTGGGCTGGTCAGATACGCAGTATTTT. This gives the protein CASIVGWSDTQYF.

This clonotype was recorded many times. The gene calls are TRBV2 and TRBJ2-3, with TRBD2 matching 12 bases. This CDR3 contains 16 residues. Germline V lookup: CDR1 SNHLY, CDR2 FYNNEI. The ends lost 11 bases at V and 0 bases at J; junction bases unmatched: 9. The CDR3 here is CAAEAGLAGSTDTQYF. The CDR3 DNA reads as TGTGCCGCCGAAGCCGGACTAGCGGGAAGCACAGATACGCAGTATTTT. Using reference TRBV2 and TRBJ2-3 for the parts outside the CDR3, the full variable domain is EPEVTQTPSHQVTQMGQEVILRCVPISNHLYFYWYRQILGQKVEFLVSFYNNEISEKSEIFDDQFSVERPDGSNFTLKIRSTKLEDSAMYFCAAEAGLAGSTDTQYFGPGTRLTVL.

Comments on this clonotype: Being one base from a much bigger clone, this may be a read error. The rearrangement links TRBV6-6 to TRBJ2-4; possible D gene TRBD2, 6 bases. Germline-derived CDR1 and CDR2 are MNHNY and SVGAGI (reference sequence). CDR3 size: 15 residues. The chain's CDR3 is CASSFPPGVENIKYF. The CDR3 region has the DNA TGTGCCAGCAGTTTCCCCCCGGGAGTGGAAAACATTAAGTACTTC.

This clonotype was seen a handful of times. One end of the junction varies from germline; a read error may be responsible. The chain employs TRBV10-3 and TRBJ1-2; 7 bases line up with TRBD1. The CDR3 extends over 12 amino acids. Germline-derived CDR1 and CDR2 are ENHRY and SYGVKD. The CDR3: CASSALGGGYTF. The CDR3 nucleotides read TGTGCCAGCAGTGCCCTAGGGGGCGGCTACACCTTC.

This clonotype appeared a few times. A read error is possible here, since a much larger clone lies one base away. The V gene is TRBV7-2, the J gene TRBJ2-7; D remains ambiguous. V dropped 1 base and J dropped 6 bases, with 13 bases sitting between them. This CDR3 has 14 residues. CDR1 is SGHTA, CDR2 FQGNSA, per germline. This chain's CDR3 is CASSLVMGWGEQYF. The CDR3 coding sequence is TGTGCCAGCAGCTTAGTCATGGGGTGGGGCGAGCAGTACTTC.